The clone carrying this TCR beta chain occurred many times. The sample belongs to a study of T cells in Graves' hyperthyroidism and ophthalmopathy. TCR beta CDR3 regions were amplified from RNA transcripts. Researchers ran a first-round RT-PCR on the TCR CDR3 using the HTBI primer set. TCRdb re-called the multiplex PCR reads with MiXCR, one entry per CDR3 protein. The sample holds approximately 690,000 distinct CDR3 sequences, about 15% seen once. CDR1 and CDR2 (germline): SGHAT, FQNNGV. The junction had 5 bases not matched to a gene; V was cut back by 6 bases and J by 0 bases. The CDR3 spans 18 residues.

This receptor was taken from a woman between 50 and 59 years old with Graves' ophthalmopathy. This chain connects TRBV11-2 to TRBJ2-1, with TRBD2 matching over 16 bases. The specimen sequenced was blood. The CDR3 loop is CASRTGLAGGFSYNEQFF. The DNA for the CDR3 is TGTGCCAGCAGGACGGGACTAGCGGGAGGGTTCTCCTACAATGAGCAGTTCTTC.